These 9 T cell receptor beta chains came from one sample sequenced in a study of T cell responses to AZD1222 COVID-19 vaccine. Sequencing used immunoSEQ multiplex PCR; TCRdb keeps in-frame clones, though not all of them. Of 140,000 to 150,000 clones listed, about 90% were seen once; the top ten hold 6.5% to 8%. Here the sequenced sample was peripheral blood, taken 28 days after the second dose of the MenACWY control vaccine. The receptors shown here come from an adult who received the MenACWY meningococcal vaccine as a control.

V is TRBV28 and J is TRBJ1-5; possibly TRBD1 for D (5 bases). Trimming pared 8 bases from V and 4 bases from J, leaving 21 bases between. This CDR3 is built from 16 residues. Per germline, CDR1 MDHEN and CDR2 SYDVKM. DNA of the CDR3: TGTGCCAGCTCGGGGACCGGGCTCCGAGGGAATCAGCCCCAGCATTTT. Translated: CASSGTGLRGNQPQHF.

The rearrangement joins TRBV27 to TRBJ1-2; unclear D gene. The CDR3 loop spans 14 amino acids. The V gene lost 2 bases and the J gene lost 4 bases, with 11 bases spanning the gap. Germline V gives CDR1 MNHEY, CDR2 SMNVEV (reference sequence). CDR3 DNA: TGTGCCAGCAGTTTAACGTCGGGTCCCTATGGCTACACCTTC. This translates into CASSLTSGPYGYTF.

This chain links TRBV7-2 with TRBJ1-5; D may be TRBD1 (6 bases). The V end was cut by 5 bases, the J end by 7 bases, with 21 bases between. The CDR3 is made up of 16 amino acids. Germline assignment: CDR1 SGHTA and CDR2 FQGNSA. CDR3 amino acids: CASSPSTGKLRQPQHF. The DNA for the CDR3 is TGTGCCAGCAGCCCCTCGACAGGAAAACTGCGCCAGCCCCAGCATTTT.

The chain uses TRBV29-1 and TRBJ2-5; 9 bases align to TRBD1. Germline-derived CDR1 and CDR2 are SQVTM and ANQGSEA. CDR3 length: 13 amino acids. The V gene end was trimmed by 5 bases and the J gene end by 2 bases; junction bases not matched to a gene: 3. Here the CDR3 reads CSVSGTGQETQYF. The CDR3 DNA reads TGCAGCGTTTCCGGGACAGGGCAAGAGACCCAGTACTTC.

The J gene is TRBJ1-5, the V gene TRBV7-9; D perhaps matches TRBD1 (5 bases). CDR3 length: 12 amino acids. The germline V gene has CDR1 SEHNR and CDR2 FQNEAQ (reference sequence). The CDR3 bases are TGTGCGGGGAGCAGGGATGATCAGCCCCAGCATTTT. As protein: CAGSRDDQPQHF.

The chain couples TRBV2 to TRBJ2-5, with D possibly being TRBD1 or TRBD2 (5 bases each). V lost 5 bases to trimming and J lost 1 base, with 8 bases between them. There are 13 residues in the CDR3. Germline V lookup: CDR1 SNHLY, CDR2 FYNNEI. The CDR3 loop reads CASSRDLQETQYF. DNA of the CDR3: TGTGCCAGCAGTCGGGACCTCCAAGAGACCCAGTACTTC.

This CDR3 reads CASSVAGESGNTIYF. CDR3 nucleotides: TGTGCCAGCAGCGTAGCCGGGGAGTCTGGAAACACCATATATTTT. This chain links TRBV9 with TRBJ1-3; D unclear. This CDR3 contains 15 residues. The V gene lost 0 bases and the J gene lost 1 base, with 8 bases spanning the gap. Per germline, CDR1 SGDLS and CDR2 YYNGEE.

Remarks on this clone: At one end, the junction sequence differs from germline, possibly due to a read error. V and J are TRBV10-3 and TRBJ1-5; no definite D call. Germline CDR1 is ENHRY and CDR2 is SYGVKD. The CDR3 totals 15 residues. CDR3 residues: CAINETPIHNQPQHF. The CDR3 region has the DNA TGTGCCATCAATGAGACACCGATACATAATCAGCCCCAGCATTTT.

This clone was picked up one time. The rearrangement links TRBV7-6 to TRBJ2-7, with D hard to call. The germline V gene encodes CDR1 SGHVS and CDR2 FNYEAQ. This CDR3 spans 13 amino acids. V shed 5 bases and J shed 3 bases, with 11 bases lying between them. The CDR3 region has the DNA TGTGCCAGCAGCATCGGACCTAACTACGAGCAGTACTTC. Amino acids: CASSIGPNYEQYF.